This T cell receptor (beta chain) was documented in a study of cytomegalovirus exposure and HLA in healthy donors. Whole-study context: From HLA-typed donors, an early data release held about 85 million unique TCRs.

This CDR3 contains 14 residues. V was pared by 5 bases and J by 0 bases, with 11 bases between. The germline CDR1 and CDR2 sequences are SGHVS and FQNEAQ. This clone has a single count. Its antigen is still unknown. Primers for the PCR totalled 60 Vbeta and 13 Jbeta. Clones were read by immunoSEQ multiplex PCR, and TCRdb kept only the in-frame ones, dropping some. The repertoire includes about 230,000 clones, around 80% of them detected once, and about 0.47% sits in the top ten. Findings and limits, study-wide: It is likely that the observed cluster of highly shared sequence variants was a sequencing artifact. The dataset shows that most TCR sequences were rare, while some public TCRs occurred in many donors. Near-uniform donor sequencing depth was presumed by presence/absence analyses.

This rearrangement joins TRBV7-8 to TRBJ2-7, with TRBD1 as a possible D gene (5 bases). This sequence was found in a boy younger than 18 in good health and CMV-seronegative. What was sequenced was PBMCs. The CDR3 sequence is CASSLQVSSYEQYF. The CDR3 DNA follows: TGTGCCAGCAGCCTACAGGTGTCCTCCTACGAGCAGTACTTC.